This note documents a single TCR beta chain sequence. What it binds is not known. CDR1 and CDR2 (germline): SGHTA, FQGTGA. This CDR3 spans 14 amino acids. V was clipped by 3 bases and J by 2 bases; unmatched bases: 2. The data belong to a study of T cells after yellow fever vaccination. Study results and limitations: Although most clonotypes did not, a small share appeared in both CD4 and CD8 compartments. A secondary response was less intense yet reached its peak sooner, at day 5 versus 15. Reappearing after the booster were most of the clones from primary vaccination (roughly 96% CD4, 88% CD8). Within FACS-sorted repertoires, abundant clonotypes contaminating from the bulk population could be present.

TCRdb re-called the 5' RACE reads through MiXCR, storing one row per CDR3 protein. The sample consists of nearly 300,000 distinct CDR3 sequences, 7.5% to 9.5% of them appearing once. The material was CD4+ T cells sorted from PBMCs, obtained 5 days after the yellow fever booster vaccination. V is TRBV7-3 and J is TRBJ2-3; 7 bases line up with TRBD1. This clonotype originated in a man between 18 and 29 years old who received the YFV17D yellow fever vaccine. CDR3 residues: CASSFRGPTDTQYF. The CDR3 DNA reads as TGTGCCAGCAGCTTTAGGGGGCCCACAGATACGCAGTATTTT.